Presented here are 13 T cell receptor beta chains from one specimen sequenced in a study of cytomegalovirus exposure and HLA in healthy donors (dated 2017 in TCRdb). Preparation of the library involved the immunoSEQ multiplex PCR assay. A mixture of 60 forward primers for TCR Vbeta segments and 13 reverse primers for TCR Jbeta segments was used in the multiplex PCR. In its TCRdb copy, this immuneACCESS table keeps in-frame sequences only and misses some clones. Where compared with another copy, unresolved V genes explain less than half of these, and the others have no known cause. The sample table holds 100,000 to 120,000 clones, of which over 65% were seen once. The biggest ten clones account for approximately 8.2% of the sample. The sequenced sample consisted of PBMCs. The receptor source for this set is a man aged 40-50 years in good health and CMV-seropositive.

The chain employs TRBV20-1 and TRBJ2-7; the D gene is possibly TRBD1 (6 bases). The V end was cut by 7 bases, the J end by 7 bases, with 14 bases between. Germline V lookup: CDR1 DFQATT, CDR2 SNEGSKA (reference sequence). This CDR3 spans 11 amino acids. The CDR3 here is CSGQQGDEQYF. The DNA for the CDR3 is TGCAGTGGGCAACAGGGTGATGAGCAGTACTTC.

This chain connects TRBV7-2 to TRBJ1-6; maybe TRBD1 (6 bases). The V and J ends lost 5 bases and 8 bases respectively, with 16 bases between them. Germline values: CDR1 SGHTA, CDR2 FQGNSA. CDR3 length equals 15 residues. Here the CDR3 DNA reads TGTGCCAGCAGCCCAGGGTCAGGGGCTTATTCACCCCTCCACTTT. Encoded protein: CASSPGSGAYSPLHF.

The rearrangement joins TRBV29-1 to TRBJ2-5; 9 bases agree with TRBD2. V trimming: 3 bases; J trimming: 5 bases; junction bases outside the gene matches: 1. Germline values: CDR1 SQVTM, CDR2 ANQGSEA. The CDR3 totals 12 residues. The chain's CDR3 is CSVEREGETQYF. The CDR3, as DNA: TGCAGCGTTGAGCGGGAGGGTGAGACCCAGTACTTC.

The chain has TRBV7-3 and TRBJ2-1; 12 bases are a match to TRBD2. Trimming took 4 bases from V and 6 from J; bases not matched to a gene: 4. This CDR3 spans 15 amino acids. Germline V gene lookup returns CDR1 SGHTA and CDR2 FQGTGA. The CDR3 DNA reads TGTGCCAGCAGCTCTAGCGGGAGGGCCCCCAATGAGCAGTTCTTC. Translating gives CASSSSGRAPNEQFF.

This clone occurred once. The chain uses TRBV27 and TRBJ2-7; D might be TRBD1 (6 bases). The CDR3 length is 15 residues. Germline V CDR1 and CDR2: MNHEY, SMNVEV (reference sequence). The V and J ends lost 0 bases and 0 bases respectively, with 9 bases between them. As DNA, the CDR3 is TGTGCCAGCAGTTTATCTCCAGGGGCCTCCTACGAGCAGTACTTC. Amino acid sequence: CASSLSPGASYEQYF.

The rearrangement links TRBV10-1 to TRBJ2-4; D is ambiguous. The germline CDR1 and CDR2 sequences are WNHNN and SYGVQD (reference sequence). The CDR3 length is 12 residues. Trimming shortened V by 0 bases and J by 9 bases, and 6 bases separated the two germline ends. The CDR3 DNA is TGCGCCAGCAGTGAGTCGACGGGCATTCAGTACTTC. Amino acids: CASSESTGIQYF.

The genes are TRBV6-6 and TRBJ2-7; TRBD2 might be the D (5 bases). Germline V gives CDR1 MNHNY, CDR2 SVGAGI (reference sequence). This CDR3 has 14 residues. The ends were cut back, 0 bases at V and 1 base at J, with 7 bases in the middle. This chain's CDR3 is CASSYSRDSYEQYF. In nucleotides, the CDR3 is TGTGCCAGCAGTTACTCGAGGGATTCCTACGAGCAGTACTTC.

The chain is built from TRBV7-8 and TRBJ2-1, with 9 nucleotides matching TRBD1. The CDR3 is 15 residues long. With V trimmed by 6 bases and J by 3 bases, 6 bases remained unmatched. Looked up from germline, CDR1 is SGHVS and CDR2 is FQNEAQ. The CDR3: CASRLGDRVYNEQFF. The CDR3 nucleotides read TGTGCCAGCAGGCTGGGGGACAGGGTCTACAATGAGCAGTTCTTC.

V and J are TRBV19 and TRBJ1-2, with 12 bases matching TRBD1. The V and J ends lost 3 bases and 4 bases, in that order; junction bases with no gene match: 9. Germline V gene sequence: CDR1 LNHDA, CDR2 SQIVND (reference sequence). This CDR3 comprises 17 residues. This chain's CDR3 is CASSMSRDRGRGYGYTF. In nucleotides, the CDR3 is TGTGCCAGTAGTATGTCCCGGGACAGGGGGCGCGGCTATGGCTACACCTTC.

The rearrangement uses TRBV7-2 and TRBJ2-4; 7 nucleotides line up with TRBD1. The CDR3 loop spans 14 amino acids. J gave up 12 bases and V 8 bases, and 16 bases lay outside the gene matches. CDR1 and CDR2 from the germline V gene are SGHTA and FQGNSA. CDR3 amino acids: CASRIQGPLSSQYF. The DNA for the CDR3 is TGTGCCAGCCGAATACAGGGGCCGCTTAGCAGTCAGTACTTC.

The chain employs TRBV15 and TRBJ1-4; tentatively, D is TRBD1 (5 bases). The CDR3 length is 15 residues. CDR1 is LNHNV, CDR2 YYDKDF, per germline (reference sequence). V shed 0 bases and J shed 4 bases, with 9 bases lying between them. The CDR3 DNA sequence: TGTGCCACCAGCAGAGACGGGGGTCATAATGAAAAACTGTTTTTT. It yields the protein CATSRDGGHNEKLFF.

This clone was seen only once. This chain links TRBV19 with TRBJ2-4; 9 bases are a match to TRBD1. This CDR3 region has 17 residues. Trimming cost V 5 bases and J 7 bases; bases outside gene matches: 15. CDR1 is LNHDA and CDR2 is SQIVND in the germline V gene (reference sequence). The CDR3 bases are TGTGCCAGTAGTGTCCTCTTTACGGGACAGGGAAACAACATTCAGTACTTC. This translates into CASSVLFTGQGNNIQYF.

The CDR3 DNA follows: TGTGCCAGCAGCTCAGGGACTGTAGGCACTGAAGCTTTCTTT. Protein product: CASSSGTVGTEAFF. The V gene is TRBV11-2, the J gene TRBJ1-1; D is possibly TRBD1 (5 bases). CDR1 is SGHAT, CDR2 FQNNGV, per germline. V was trimmed by 4 bases and J by 4 bases, leaving 13 bases between them. The CDR3 sequence is 14 residues long.